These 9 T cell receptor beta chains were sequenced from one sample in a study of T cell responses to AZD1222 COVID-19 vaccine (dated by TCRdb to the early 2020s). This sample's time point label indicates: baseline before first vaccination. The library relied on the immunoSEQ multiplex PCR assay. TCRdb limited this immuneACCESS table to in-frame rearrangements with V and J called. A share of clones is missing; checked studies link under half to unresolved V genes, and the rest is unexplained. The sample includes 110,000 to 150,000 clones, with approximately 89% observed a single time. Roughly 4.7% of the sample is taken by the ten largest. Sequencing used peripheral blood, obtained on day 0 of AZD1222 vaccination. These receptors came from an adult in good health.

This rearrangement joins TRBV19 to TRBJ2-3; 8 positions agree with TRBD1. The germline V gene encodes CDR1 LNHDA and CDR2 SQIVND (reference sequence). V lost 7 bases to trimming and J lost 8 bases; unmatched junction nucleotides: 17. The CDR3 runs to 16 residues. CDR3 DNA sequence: TGTGCCAGTACCTTTGACAGGGGCCCCCCCGGGGGTACGCAGTATTTT. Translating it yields CASTFDRGPPGGTQYF. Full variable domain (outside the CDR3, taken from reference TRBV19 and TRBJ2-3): DGGITQSPKYLFRKEGQNVTLSCEQNLNHDAMYWYRQDPGQGLRLIYYSQIVNDFQKGDIAEGYSVSREKKESFPLTVTSAQKNPTAFYLCASTFDRGPPGGTQYFGPGTRLTVL.

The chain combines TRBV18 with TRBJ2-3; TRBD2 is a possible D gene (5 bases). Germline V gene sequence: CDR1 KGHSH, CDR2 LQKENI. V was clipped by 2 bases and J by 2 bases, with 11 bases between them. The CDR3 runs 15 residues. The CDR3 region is CASSPEGWPTDTQYF. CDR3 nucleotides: TGTGCCAGCTCACCAGAGGGCTGGCCCACAGATACGCAGTATTTT.

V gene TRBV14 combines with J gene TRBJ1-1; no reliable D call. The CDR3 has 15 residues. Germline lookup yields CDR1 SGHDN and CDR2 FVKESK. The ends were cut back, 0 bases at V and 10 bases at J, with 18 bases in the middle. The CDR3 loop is CASSQEIIRTETAFF. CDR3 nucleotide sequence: TGTGCCAGCAGCCAAGAAATCATTAGGACTGAGACAGCTTTCTTT.

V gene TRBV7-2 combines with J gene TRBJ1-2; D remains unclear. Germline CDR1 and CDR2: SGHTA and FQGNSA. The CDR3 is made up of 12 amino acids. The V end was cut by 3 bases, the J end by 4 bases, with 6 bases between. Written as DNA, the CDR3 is TGTGCCAGCAGCTTTTCAAGCTATGGCTACACCTTC. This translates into CASSFSSYGYTF.

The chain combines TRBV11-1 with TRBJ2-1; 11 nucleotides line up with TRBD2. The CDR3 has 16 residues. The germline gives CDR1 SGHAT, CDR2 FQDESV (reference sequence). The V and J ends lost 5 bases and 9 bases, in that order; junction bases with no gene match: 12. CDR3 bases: TGTGCCAGCAGCAAACTTTTAGCGGGGGGGCCTGGTGAGCAGTTCTTC. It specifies CASSKLLAGGPGEQFF.

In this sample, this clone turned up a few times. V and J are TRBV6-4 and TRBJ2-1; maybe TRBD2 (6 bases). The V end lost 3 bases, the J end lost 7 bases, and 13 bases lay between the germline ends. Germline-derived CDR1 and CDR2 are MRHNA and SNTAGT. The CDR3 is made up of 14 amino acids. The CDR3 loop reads CASSEGEVSNEQFF. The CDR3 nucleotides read TGTGCCAGCAGTGAGGGGGAGGTCTCGAATGAGCAGTTCTTC.

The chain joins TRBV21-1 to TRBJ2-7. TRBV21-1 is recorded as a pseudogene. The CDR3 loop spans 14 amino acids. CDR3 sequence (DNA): TGTGCCAGCAGCAAACCCGATCGTGGTTACGAGCAGTACTTC. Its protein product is CASSKPDRGYEQYF.

CDR3 in amino acids: CATSRGVAGINTGELFF. The CDR3, as DNA: TGTGCCACCAGCAGAGGTGTAGCGGGCATAAACACCGGGGAGCTGTTTTTT. This chain joins TRBV15 and TRBJ2-2, with TRBD2 matching over 7 bases. This CDR3 region has 17 residues. V trimming: 1 base; J trimming: 2 bases; junction bases outside the gene matches: 7. Germline assignment: CDR1 LNHNV and CDR2 YYDKDF (reference sequence).

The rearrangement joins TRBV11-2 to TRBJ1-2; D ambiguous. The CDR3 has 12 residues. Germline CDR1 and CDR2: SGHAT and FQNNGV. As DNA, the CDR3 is TGTGCTATCACAACCCCAGGCTATGGCTACACCTTC. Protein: CAITTPGYGYTF.